A single sample is the source of the 8 T cell receptor beta chains below, sequenced in a study of CD8 T cells in ankylosing spondylitis. Findings of the study overall: Seemingly distinctive of ankylosing spondylitis blood was a TCR beta motif formed by eight highly homologous variants.

These receptors' antigens are unknown. TCRdb re-called the 5' RACE reads with MiXCR, one entry per CDR3 protein. There are about 220,000 distinct CDR3 sequences in the sample; just under 7.5% occur only once, and 12% to 15% lies in the top ten. Sample: blood, either unsorted or a sorted T cell fraction (not recorded which). The origin of the receptors is a male donor with ankylosing spondylitis.

This clonotype was found many times. CDR3 loop: CASSFWSYEQYF. The CDR3, as DNA: TGTGCCAGCAGCTTTTGGTCCTACGAGCAGTACTTC. This chain connects TRBV7-8 to TRBJ2-7; D is uncertain. V was clipped by 3 bases and J by 1 base, with 4 bases between them. The germline V gene encodes CDR1 SGHVS and CDR2 FQNEAQ. CDR3 size: 12 residues.

At least ten counts were recorded for this clonotype. The chain recombines TRBV7-9 with TRBJ2-3; 7 nucleotides line up with TRBD1. The CDR3 length is 16 residues. Germline lookup yields CDR1 SEHNR and CDR2 FQNEAQ (reference sequence). V was pared by 4 bases and J by 0 bases, with 7 bases of the junction left unmatched. The CDR3, as DNA: TGTGCCAGCAGCTCGAAATCAGGGGGAAGCACAGATACGCAGTATTTT. It codes for CASSSKSGGSTDTQYF.

This clonotype was picked up many times. The chain is built from TRBV7-2 and TRBJ1-1, with a weak D call TRBD1 (5 bases). Trimming removed 2 bases from V and 4 bases from J, with 14 bases in between. This CDR3 contains 15 residues. CDR1 and CDR2 (germline): SGHTA, FQGNSA. The CDR3 coding sequence is TGTGCCAGCAGCTTATCACGGGGCAGGGTCACTGAAGCTTTCTTT. Protein product: CASSLSRGRVTEAFF.

This sequence joins TRBV10-3 and TRBJ1-4, with D hard to call. The V end was cut by 6 bases, the J end by 5 bases, with 10 bases between. This CDR3 has 13 residues. Germline values: CDR1 ENHRY, CDR2 SYGVKD. For the CDR3, the DNA is TGTGCCATCAGCTCGGAGCTAAATGAAAAACTGTTTTTT. Translation: CAISSELNEKLFF.

This clonotype was picked up many times. This sequence joins TRBV6-5 and TRBJ1-1; unclear D gene. V was clipped by 1 base and J by 4 bases, with 13 bases between them. This CDR3 has 15 residues. CDR1 and CDR2 from the germline V gene are MNHEY and SVGAGI. The CDR3 coding sequence is TGTGCCAGCAGTTACTTATGGAATCGGGGCACTGAAGCTTTCTTT. This sequence encodes CASSYLWNRGTEAFF.

The table lists this clonotype with many counts. This sequence joins TRBV7-6 and TRBJ2-3; D may be TRBD2 (6 bases). V was cut by 5 bases and J by 4 bases, with 16 bases left in between. The CDR3 loop spans 15 amino acids. Per germline, CDR1 SGHVS and CDR2 FNYEAQ. CDR3 region: CASSISGMLADTQYF. The CDR3 DNA reads TGTGCCAGCAGCATTAGCGGAATGCTGGCAGATACGCAGTATTTT.

In this sample, this clonotype turned up a few times. This chain joins TRBV29-1 and TRBJ2-7, with 8 bases matching TRBD1. The CDR3 is 15 residues long. Germline trimming cut 3 bases from V and 3 bases from J; bases unmatched to any gene: 10. CDR1 and CDR2 (germline): SQVTM, ANQGSEA. The CDR3 spells CSVETGENSGYEQYF. In DNA, the CDR3 is TGCAGCGTTGAGACAGGGGAGAATAGCGGCTACGAGCAGTACTTC.

In its sample, this clonotype was seen a few times. The chain combines TRBV29-1 with TRBJ1-1; tentatively, D is TRBD1 (5 bases). Germline lookup yields CDR1 SQVTM and CDR2 ANQGSEA. V dropped 4 bases and J dropped 4 bases, with 13 bases sitting between them. CDR3 length: 13 residues. The chain's CDR3 is CSVAGGMRTEAFF. CDR3 coding DNA: TGCAGCGTTGCGGGGGGTATGCGCACTGAAGCTTTCTTT.